These 18 T cell receptor beta chains were sequenced from one sample in a study of blood T cell repertoires in COVID-19. The data were produced by immunoSEQ multiplex PCR, yet TCRdb's version contains in-frame clones alone and is incomplete. This repertoire shows approximately 94,000 clones, 88% found once; its top ten account for around 5%. Sequencing was done on a sample of peripheral blood. These receptors were obtained from a woman aged 80 or over with active COVID-19.

The chain joins TRBV7-9 to TRBJ2-3; 8 nucleotides match TRBD2. Unmatched junction bases numbered 14, after V lost 7 bases and J lost 5 bases. Germline values: CDR1 SEHNR, CDR2 FQNEAQ (reference sequence). The CDR3 extends over 16 amino acids. The CDR3 protein is CASTAGVGLVGDTQYF. The CDR3 coding sequence is TGTGCCAGCACCGCCGGCGTGGGACTAGTTGGAGATACGCAGTATTTT.

This rearrangement joins TRBV5-6 to TRBJ2-7; 10 nucleotides align to TRBD1. The CDR3 consists of 16 residues. J lost 3 bases, V lost 2 bases, and 8 bases had no gene match. Germline CDR1 SGHDT, CDR2 YYEEEE. CDR3 sequence reads: CASSFQGWTGGYEQYF. CDR3 coding DNA: TGTGCCAGCAGCTTCCAAGGATGGACAGGGGGCTACGAGCAGTACTTC.

The genes are TRBV5-1 and TRBJ2-2, with 7 bases fitting TRBD1. Germline CDR1 SGHRS, CDR2 YFSETQ. Trimming cost V 2 bases and J 4 bases; bases outside gene matches: 5. This CDR3 has 15 residues. The CDR3 coding sequence is TGCGCCAGCAGCTTTTTTGACAGGGCCACCGGGGAGCTGTTTTTT. Encoded protein: CASSFFDRATGELFF.

This clone occurred a few times. V gene TRBV7-8 combines with J gene TRBJ2-3, with TRBD2 matching 11 bases. Germline V gene data show CDR1 as SGHVS and CDR2 as FQNEAQ. This CDR3 contains 16 residues. The V and J ends lost 4 bases and 3 bases, in that order; junction bases with no gene match: 6. CDR3 residues: CASSSVAGGSTDTQYF. The CDR3 DNA sequence: TGTGCCAGCAGCTCGGTAGCGGGAGGGAGTACAGATACGCAGTATTTT.

The V and J genes are TRBV15 and TRBJ2-3; TRBD2 matches 10 bases. This CDR3 is 15 amino acids long. Germline CDR1 LNHNV, CDR2 YYDKDF (reference sequence). V dropped 4 bases and J dropped 4; count of bases not matched to a gene: 5. CDR3 DNA sequence: TGTGCCACCAGCAAACGGACTAGCGGTCCAGATACGCAGTATTTT. Translation: CATSKRTSGPDTQYF.

The V gene is TRBV6-6, the J gene TRBJ1-5, with 10 bases fitting TRBD1. Germline V gives CDR1 MNHNY, CDR2 SVGAGI (reference sequence). This CDR3 region has 14 residues. Trimming removed 3 bases from V and 11 bases from J; junction bases left unmatched: 7. CDR3 nucleotide sequence: TGTGCCAGCAGTTATTCAGACAGGGGGCGAGCCCAGCATTTT. This translates into CASSYSDRGRAQHF.

CDR3 sequence reads: CASSLGGGSNQPQHF. CDR3 in DNA: TGTGCCAGCAGTTTAGGGGGAGGAAGCAATCAGCCCCAGCATTTT. V gene TRBV28 combines with J gene TRBJ1-5; tentatively, D is TRBD1 (5 bases). V dropped 2 bases and J dropped 1 base, with 9 bases sitting between them. The CDR3 totals 15 residues. Germline values: CDR1 MDHEN, CDR2 SYDVKM.

The chain couples TRBV7-3 to TRBJ2-3; a possible D gene is TRBD1 (6 bases). This CDR3 has 15 residues. Germline-derived CDR1 and CDR2 are SGHTA and FQGTGA. The V and J ends lost 2 bases and 2 bases respectively, with 11 bases between them. CDR3 sequence: CASSLLRQDTDTQYF. The CDR3 nucleotides are TGTGCCAGCAGCTTATTGAGACAGGACACAGATACGCAGTATTTT.

This clone has only a few counts. This rearrangement joins TRBV7-9 to TRBJ2-7; TRBD1 is a possible D gene (6 bases). Trimming took off 1 base at V and 5 bases at J, with 9 bases between the two ends. Germline V CDR1 and CDR2: SEHNR, FQNEAQ (reference sequence). The CDR3 runs to 13 residues. The CDR3 loop reads CASSLEGGHEQYF. CDR3 DNA sequence: TGTGCCAGCAGCTTAGAAGGGGGTCACGAGCAGTACTTC.

The chain has TRBV6-2 or TRBV6-3 and TRBJ2-7, with D perhaps TRBD1 (6 bases). With 0 bases removed from V and 3 bases from J, the gap between germline ends came to 9 bases. Per germline, CDR1 MNHEY and CDR2 SVGEGT. CDR3 length: 14 residues. CDR3 sequence (DNA): TGTGCCAGCAGTTACTCGCAGGGGAGCTACGAGCAGTACTTC. Translated: CASSYSQGSYEQYF.

The V gene is TRBV24-1, the J gene TRBJ2-1, with a possible D match to TRBD1 (5 bases). The CDR3 spans 14 residues. Trimming left V 4 bases short and J 0 bases short, with 6 bases between. Germline-derived CDR1 and CDR2 are KGHDR and SFDVKD. CDR3 sequence: CATSDRVSYNEQFF. In nucleotides, the CDR3 is TGTGCCACCAGTGACAGGGTCTCCTACAATGAGCAGTTCTTC.

The chain carries TRBV18 and TRBJ1-5; no clear D. Germline CDR1 KGHSH, CDR2 LQKENI. The V and J ends lost 2 bases and 4 bases respectively, with 6 bases between them. This CDR3 has 13 amino acids. The CDR3 reads CASSPTRNQPQHF. CDR3 bases: TGTGCCAGCTCACCAACCAGGAATCAGCCCCAGCATTTT.

The chain uses TRBV27 and TRBJ2-3, with TRBD1 as a possible D gene (6 bases). Germline V CDR1 and CDR2: MNHEY, SMNVEV (reference sequence). The CDR3 length is 15 residues. The V end lost 5 bases, the J end lost 4 bases, and 16 bases lay between the germline ends. The CDR3 nucleotides are TGTGCCAGCAGTACATTACTTCCAGGGGCAGATACGCAGTATTTT. Its translation is CASSTLLPGADTQYF.

This chain uses TRBV7-3 with TRBJ2-7; a possible D gene is TRBD1 (6 bases). Germline CDR1 SGHTA, CDR2 FQGTGA. The CDR3 loop spans 14 amino acids. Trimming took off 5 bases at V and 0 bases at J, with 11 bases between the two ends. CDR3 in amino acids: CASSLDRTSYEQYF. The CDR3 DNA reads as TGTGCCAGCAGCCTAGACAGGACCTCCTACGAGCAGTACTTC.

This clone has only one observation. V usage is TRBV7-2 and J usage is TRBJ2-5, with TRBD1 identical over 7 bases. Germline V gene lookup returns CDR1 SGHTA and CDR2 FQGNSA. The CDR3 covers 15 residues. Germline trimming cut 0 bases from V and 5 bases from J; bases unmatched to any gene: 6. CDR3 DNA: TGTGCCAGCAGCTTAGCGGGACAGCGTTTGGAGACCCAGTACTTC. Translated, it gives CASSLAGQRLETQYF.

V is TRBV3-1 (or the pseudogene TRBV3-2) and J is TRBJ2-5; no clear D. V lost 2 bases and J lost 6, with 7 bases in between. From germline, CDR1 is LGHDT and CDR2 YNNKEL (reference sequence). This CDR3 comprises 12 residues. The CDR3 nucleotides read TGTGCCAGCAGCCAAAGAGGCCAGACCCAGTACTTC. Its translation: CASSQRGQTQYF.

The gene calls are TRBV6-6 and TRBJ1-2; 11 bases line up with TRBD1. Per germline, CDR1 MNHNY and CDR2 SVGAGI (reference sequence). The junction had 12 bases not matched to a gene; V was cut back by 5 bases and J by 4 bases. CDR3 length: 17 residues. The CDR3 reads CASSPNLGQGAIYGYTF. The DNA for the CDR3 is TGTGCCAGCAGTCCGAACCTCGGACAGGGGGCGATCTATGGCTACACCTTC.

This chain uses TRBV7-2 with TRBJ2-3; D not certain. The CDR3 loop spans 16 amino acids. V was pared by 5 bases and J by 5 bases, with 20 bases between. The germline V gene has CDR1 SGHTA and CDR2 FQGNSA. Here the CDR3 reads CASSEKWSFVGDTQYF. In DNA form, the CDR3 reads TGTGCCAGCAGCGAAAAGTGGTCTTTTGTCGGAGATACGCAGTATTTT.